A selection of T cell receptor beta chains follows, all from one sample in a study of vaccination effects on CD4 cells after COVID-19. Antigens for these TCRs are unknown. TCRdb's table, derived via immunoSEQ multiplex PCR, lists solely in-frame clones and lacks some. The profile covers over 8,500 clones, with about 75% appearing a single time and 10% to 11% taken by the ten largest. Sequencing was performed on CD4+ T cells from PBMCs cultured without peptide, taken after COVID-19 vaccination. The origin of the receptors is a human donor who received a COVID-19 vaccine. The CDR3 runs from the conserved cysteine through the conserved F or W. A D gene is named only where the DNA matches it firmly. For some rows the clone size is stated as once, few or many, or as a class when expanded; others skip it.

J gene,D gene,clone size,V gene,CDR3 protein,CDR3 DNA
TRBJ1-2,-,once,TRBV6-5,CASSYSGRGGYTF,TGTGCCAGCAGTTACTCGGGCAGGGGCGGCTACACCTTC
TRBJ2-6,TRBD1,-,TRBV4-2,CASSQTGGAGANVLTF,TGTGCCAGCAGCCAAACAGGGGGCGCTGGGGCCAACGTCCTGACTTTC
TRBJ2-7,-,-,TRBV7-2,CASTSSATTRYEQYF,TGTGCCAGCACCTCCAGTGCAACCACCCGCTACGAGCAGTACTTC
TRBJ2-2,TRBD2,-,TRBV7-3,CASSWGGSRNTGELFF,TGTGCCAGCAGCTGGGGGGGAAGCAGGAACACCGGGGAGCTGTTTTTT
TRBJ1-2,TRBD1,once,TRBV18,CASSETRGLWYGYTF,TGTGCCAGCTCAGAAACCAGGGGGCTCTGGTATGGCTACACCTTC
TRBJ2-7,-,-,TRBV6-6,CASSDRSLTVEQYF,TGTGCCAGCAGTGACCGATCCTTAACGGTCGAGCAGTACTTC
TRBJ1-4,-,few,TRBV28,CASSFPQGTNEKLFF,TGTGCCAGCAGTTTTCCTCAGGGGACTAATGAAAAACTGTTTTTT
TRBJ2-4,-,-,TRBV19,CASAVGAKNIQYF,TGTGCCAGCGCAGTGGGTGCCAAAAACATTCAGTACTTC
TRBJ2-7,TRBD2,-,TRBV5-6,CASSRLAGGTYEQYF,TGTGCCAGCAGCAGATTAGCGGGAGGCACCTACGAGCAGTACTTC
TRBJ2-7,TRBD2,-,TRBV18,CASSPLGTSGRDEQYF,TGTGCCAGCTCACCACTCGGGACTAGCGGGAGGGATGAGCAGTACTTC
TRBJ1-5,-,-,TRBV7-2,CASSARTGTPQHF,TGTGCCAGCAGCGCCCGAACAGGGACCCCCCAGCATTTT
TRBJ2-2,-,-,TRBV30,CAWSGPGELFF,TGTGCCTGGAGTGGACCCGGGGAGCTGTTTTTT
TRBJ1-5,-,few,TRBV28,CASSLFLGQSNQPQHF,TGTGCCAGCAGTTTATTCCTGGGACAAAGCAATCAGCCCCAGCATTTT
TRBJ1-1,-,-,TRBV18,CASSPGTRTGTEAFF,TGTGCCAGCTCACCCGGGACCCGCACGGGCACTGAAGCTTTCTTT
TRBJ2-7,TRBD2,-,TRBV7-2,CASSAEVAGSAYEQYF,TGTGCCAGCAGCGCCGAGGTAGCGGGGTCAGCCTACGAGCAGTACTTC
TRBJ2-7,TRBD1,once,TRBV6-5,CASSSWTGSYEQYF,TGTGCCAGCAGTTCTTGGACAGGGAGCTACGAGCAGTACTTC
TRBJ1-2,-,-,TRBV10-3,CAISESGQGYGYTF,TGTGCCATCAGTGAGTCGGGGCAGGGCTATGGCTACACCTTC
TRBJ2-5,TRBD2,once,TRBV5-1,CASSLAFGTSDKRWGETQYF,TGCGCCAGCAGCTTGGCTTTTGGGACTAGCGACAAACGGTGGGGAGAGACCCAGTACTTC
TRBJ2-1,TRBD1,-,TRBV11-3,CASSLGQGGNEQFF,TGTGCCAGCAGCTTGGGACAGGGAGGCAATGAGCAGTTCTTC
TRBJ1-5,-,few,TRBV10-3,CAISEVRVSNQPQHF,TGTGCCATCAGTGAGGTCAGAGTTAGCAATCAGCCCCAGCATTTT
TRBJ1-4,-,-,TRBV3-1/TRBV3-2,CASSHGPPNEKLFF,TGTGCCAGCAGCCATGGTCCGCCTAATGAAAAACTGTTTTTT
TRBJ2-7,-,-,TRBV7-9,CASSLGRSSYEQYF,TGTGCCAGCAGCTTAGGACGGTCATCCTACGAGCAGTACTTC
TRBJ2-1,TRBD1,once,TRBV18,CASSPPGQGYNEQFF,TGTGCCAGCTCACCTCCGGGACAGGGTTACAATGAGCAGTTCTTC
TRBJ2-5,-,-,TRBV6-2/TRBV6-3,CASSYSGVGKTQYF,TGTGCCAGCAGTTACTCGGGAGTGGGGAAGACCCAGTACTTC
TRBJ2-7,TRBD1,-,TRBV6-5,CASRRDRTYEQYF,TGTGCCAGCAGACGGGACAGGACCTACGAGCAGTACTTC
TRBJ1-1,-,-,TRBV9,CASSVGVIGWSLVNTEAFF,TGTGCCAGCAGCGTAGGGGTAATAGGGTGGTCGTTAGTGAACACTGAAGCTTTCTTT
TRBJ1-1,-,-,TRBV12-3/TRBV12-4,CASSLGTGKAFF,TGTGCCAGCAGCCTAGGGACGGGCAAAGCTTTCTTT
TRBJ1-5,-,few,TRBV12-5,CASGLGPKSDKIQYSNQPQHF,TGTGCTAGTGGTTTGGGGCCTAAGTCAGATAAGATTCAATATAGCAATCAGCCCCAGCATTTT
TRBJ2-2,TRBD1,-,TRBV6-5,CASSWGQVTGELFF,TGTGCCAGCAGTTGGGGACAGGTCACCGGGGAGCTGTTTTTT
TRBJ2-3,-,once,TRBV4-1,CASSQVPKGTDTQYF,TGCGCCAGCAGCCAAGTGCCCAAAGGCACAGATACGCAGTATTTT
TRBJ2-1,TRBD2,once,TRBV5-1,CASSLKGLAIPLPEQFF,TGCGCCAGCAGCTTGAAGGGACTAGCGATACCTCTACCTGAGCAGTTCTTC